This T cell receptor (beta chain) was captured by sequencing in a study of response to subunit inactivated influenza vaccine. This clonotype was picked up a small number of times. The target antigen is unknown. The CDR3 spans 14 residues. CDR1 and CDR2 (germline): KGHSH, LQKENI. V lost 5 bases and J lost 4, with 13 bases in between. Broader study findings: Each seasonal influenza vaccination, the authors suggested, recruits few new T cells.

TCRdb passed the RT-PCR reads through MiXCR, listing each CDR3 protein once. The table has around 650,000 distinct CDR3 sequences, more than 15% seen once. This TCR came from a man aged 50-60 years who received an inactivated influenza vaccine. The chain employs TRBV18 and TRBJ2-3; D not resolved. The sample was PBMCs from blood, taken about 13 days after vaccination. CDR3 DNA sequence: TGTGCCAGCTCAACACGAGGTATTTCAGATACGCAGTATTTT. Translating it yields CASSTRGISDTQYF.